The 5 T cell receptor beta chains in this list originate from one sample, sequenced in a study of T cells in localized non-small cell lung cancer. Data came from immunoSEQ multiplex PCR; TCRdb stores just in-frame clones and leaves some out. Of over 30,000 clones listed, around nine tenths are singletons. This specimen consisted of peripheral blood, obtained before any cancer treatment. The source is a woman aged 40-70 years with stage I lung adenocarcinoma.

The CDR3 protein is CASSFKSVRDTQYF. CDR3 nucleotide sequence: TGTGCCAGCAGTTTTAAGAGCGTGAGAGATACGCAGTATTTT. The chain joins TRBV27 to TRBJ2-3; D ambiguous. The length of the CDR3 is 14 residues. Germline CDR1 MNHEY, CDR2 SMNVEV (reference sequence). The V end was cut by 3 bases, the J end by 5 bases, with 12 bases between.

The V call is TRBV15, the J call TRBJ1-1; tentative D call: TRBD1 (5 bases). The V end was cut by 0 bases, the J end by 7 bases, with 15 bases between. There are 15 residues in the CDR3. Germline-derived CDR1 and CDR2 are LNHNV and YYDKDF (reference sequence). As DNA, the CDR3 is TGTGCCACCAGCAGAGACAAGAACCGGGGCCGTGAAGCTTTCTTT. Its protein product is CATSRDKNRGREAFF.

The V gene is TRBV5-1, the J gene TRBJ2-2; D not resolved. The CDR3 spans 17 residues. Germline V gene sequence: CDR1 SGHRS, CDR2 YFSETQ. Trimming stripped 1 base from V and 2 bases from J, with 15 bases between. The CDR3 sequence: CASSLLPNPSNTGELFF. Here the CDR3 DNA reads TGCGCCAGCAGCTTGCTTCCCAACCCCTCCAACACCGGGGAGCTGTTTTTT.

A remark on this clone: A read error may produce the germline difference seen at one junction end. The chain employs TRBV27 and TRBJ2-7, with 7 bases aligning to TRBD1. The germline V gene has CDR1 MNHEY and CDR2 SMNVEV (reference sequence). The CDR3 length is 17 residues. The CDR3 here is CASVPAFGTDTSCEQYF. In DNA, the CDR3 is TGTGCCAGCGTTCCAGCCTTCGGGACAGATACCTCCTGCGAGCAGTACTTC.

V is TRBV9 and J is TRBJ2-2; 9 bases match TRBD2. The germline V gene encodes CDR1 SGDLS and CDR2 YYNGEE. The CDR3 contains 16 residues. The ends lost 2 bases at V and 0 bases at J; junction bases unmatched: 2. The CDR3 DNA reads TGTGCCAGCAGCGTTAGCGGGAGATCGAACACCGGGGAGCTGTTTTTT. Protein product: CASSVSGRSNTGELFF.